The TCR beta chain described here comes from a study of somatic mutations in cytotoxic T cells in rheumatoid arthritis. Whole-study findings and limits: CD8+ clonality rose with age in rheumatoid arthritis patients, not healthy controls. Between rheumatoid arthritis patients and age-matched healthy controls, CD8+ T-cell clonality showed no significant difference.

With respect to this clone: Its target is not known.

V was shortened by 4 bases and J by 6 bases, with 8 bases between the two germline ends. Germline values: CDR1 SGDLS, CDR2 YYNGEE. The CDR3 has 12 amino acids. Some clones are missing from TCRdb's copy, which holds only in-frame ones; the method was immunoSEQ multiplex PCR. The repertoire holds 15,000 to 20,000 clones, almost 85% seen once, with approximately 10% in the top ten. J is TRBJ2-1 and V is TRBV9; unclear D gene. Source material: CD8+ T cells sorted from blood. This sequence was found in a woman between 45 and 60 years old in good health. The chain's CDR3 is CASSPGGNEQFF. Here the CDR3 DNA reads TGTGCCAGCAGCCCCGGTGGCAATGAGCAGTTCTTC. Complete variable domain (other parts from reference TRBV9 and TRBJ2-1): DSGVTQTPKHLITATGQRVTLRCSPRSGDLSVYWYQQSLDQGLQFLIQYYNGEERAKGNILERFSAQQFPDLHSELNLSSLELGDSALYFCASSPGGNEQFFGPGTRLTVL.